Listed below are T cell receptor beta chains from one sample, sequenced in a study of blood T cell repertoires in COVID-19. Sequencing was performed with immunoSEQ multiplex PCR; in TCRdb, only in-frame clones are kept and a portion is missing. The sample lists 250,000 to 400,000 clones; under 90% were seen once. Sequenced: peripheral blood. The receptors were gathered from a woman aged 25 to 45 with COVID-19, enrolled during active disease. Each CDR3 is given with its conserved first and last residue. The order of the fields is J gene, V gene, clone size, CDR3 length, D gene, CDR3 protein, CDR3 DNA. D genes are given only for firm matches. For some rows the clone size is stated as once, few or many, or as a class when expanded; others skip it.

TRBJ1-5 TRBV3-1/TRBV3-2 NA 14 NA CASSLAGSNQPQHF TGTGCCAGCAGCTTAGCAGGGAGCAATCAGCCCCAGCATTTT
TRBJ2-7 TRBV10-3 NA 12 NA CAISEADYEQYF TGTGCCATCAGTGAGGCAGACTACGAGCAGTACTTC
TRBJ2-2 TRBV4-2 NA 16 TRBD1 CASSQDRQGATGELFF TGTGCCAGCAGCCAAGATAGGCAGGGGGCTACCGGGGAGCTGTTTTTT
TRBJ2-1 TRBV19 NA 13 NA CASSTTGLGEQFF TGTGCCAGTAGTACTACAGGGCTAGGGGAGCAGTTCTTC
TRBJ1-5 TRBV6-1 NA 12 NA CASSEGVQPQHF TGTGCCAGCAGTGAAGGCGTCCAGCCCCAGCATTTT
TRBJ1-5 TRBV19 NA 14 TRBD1 CASSAGTGLMAQHF TGTGCCAGTAGTGCCGGGACAGGGCTTATGGCCCAGCATTTT
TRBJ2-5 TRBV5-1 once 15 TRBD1 CASSLMTGEQETQYF TGCGCCAGCAGCTTAATGACAGGGGAGCAAGAGACCCAGTACTTC
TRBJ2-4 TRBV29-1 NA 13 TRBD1 CSVEETGKNIQYF TGCAGCGTTGAGGAGACAGGGAAAAACATTCAGTACTTC
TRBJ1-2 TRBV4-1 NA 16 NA CASSQGTPSTNYGYTF TGCGCCAGCAGCCAGGGGACACCCTCCACTAACTATGGCTACACCTTC
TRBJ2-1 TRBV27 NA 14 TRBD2 CASSGLAGYNEQFF TGTGCCAGTAGCGGACTAGCGGGCTACAATGAGCAGTTCTTC
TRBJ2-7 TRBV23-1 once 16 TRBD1 CASSQATGGAINEQYF TGCGCCAGCAGTCAGGCGACAGGGGGCGCGATCAACGAGCAGTACTTC
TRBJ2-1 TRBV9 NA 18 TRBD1 CASSVEGAEGSSYNEQFF TGTGCCAGCAGCGTAGAGGGGGCTGAGGGGAGCTCCTACAATGAGCAGTTCTTC
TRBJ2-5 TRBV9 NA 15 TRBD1 CASSEMTGGEETQYF TGTGCCAGCAGTGAAATGACAGGGGGCGAGGAGACCCAGTACTTC
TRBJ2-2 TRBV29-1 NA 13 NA CSVDPANTGELFF TGCAGCGTTGACCCAGCGAACACCGGGGAGCTGTTTTTT
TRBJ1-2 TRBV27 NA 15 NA CASTPLGQANYGYTF TGTGCCAGCACCCCCCTGGGGCAGGCTAACTATGGCTACACCTTC
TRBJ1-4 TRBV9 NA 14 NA CASSVGAANEKLFF TGTGCCAGCAGCGTCGGAGCGGCTAATGAAAAACTGTTTTTT
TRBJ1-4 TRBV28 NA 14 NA CASSGGGPNEKLFF TGTGCCAGCAGTGGTGGGGGCCCAAATGAAAAACTGTTTTTT
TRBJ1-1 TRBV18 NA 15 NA CASSPLGTMNTEAFF TGTGCCAGCTCACCTCTAGGGACTATGAACACTGAAGCTTTCTTT
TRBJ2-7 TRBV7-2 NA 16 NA CASSPERLALTYEQYF TGTGCCAGCAGCCCAGAGCGGCTAGCGCTGACCTACGAGCAGTACTTC
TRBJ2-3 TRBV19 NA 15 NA CASSIGGIRTDTQYF TGTGCCAGTAGTATAGGCGGGATCCGCACAGATACGCAGTATTTT
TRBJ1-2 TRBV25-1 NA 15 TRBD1 CASSEYGTGSYGYTF TGTGCCAGCAGTGAATATGGGACAGGGTCCTATGGCTACACCTTC
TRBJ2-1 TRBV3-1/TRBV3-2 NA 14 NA CASSQGTIYNEQFF TGTGCCAGCAGCCAAGGGACTATTTACAATGAGCAGTTCTTC
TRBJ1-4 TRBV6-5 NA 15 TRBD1 CASSYQTGVGEKLFF TGTGCCAGCAGTTACCAGACAGGGGTGGGTGAAAAACTGTTTTTT
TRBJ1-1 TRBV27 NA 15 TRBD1 CASSSTGAGIAEAFF TGTGCCAGCAGTTCTACAGGGGCGGGAATAGCTGAAGCTTTCTTT
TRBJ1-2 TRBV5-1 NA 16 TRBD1 CASSDWDRGIHYGYTF TGCGCCAGCAGCGATTGGGACAGGGGGATCCACTATGGCTACACCTTC
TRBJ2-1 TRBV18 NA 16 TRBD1 CASSRGQRSSYNEQFF TGTGCCAGCTCACGGGGACAGCGGAGCTCCTACAATGAGCAGTTCTTC
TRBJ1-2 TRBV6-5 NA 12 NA CASSPDMYGYTF TGTGCCAGCAGTCCAGACATGTATGGCTACACCTTC
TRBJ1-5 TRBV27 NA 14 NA CASSLSWRGQPQHF TGTGCCAGCAGTTTATCGTGGAGGGGTCAGCCCCAGCATTTT
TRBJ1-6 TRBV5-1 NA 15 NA CASSSLQGWESPLHF TGCGCCAGCAGCTCGCTCCAGGGTTGGGAATCACCCCTCCACTTT
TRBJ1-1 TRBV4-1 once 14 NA CASSQKSGNTEAFF TGCGCCAGCAGCCAAAAATCAGGGAACACTGAAGCTTTCTTT
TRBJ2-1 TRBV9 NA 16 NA CASSVAAGIGYNEQFF TGTGCCAGCAGCGTAGCGGCGGGAATTGGGTACAATGAGCAGTTCTTC
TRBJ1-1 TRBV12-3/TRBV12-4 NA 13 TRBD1 CASRPGTGTEAFF TGTGCCAGCAGACCCGGGACAGGGACTGAAGCTTTCTTT
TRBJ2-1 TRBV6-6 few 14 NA CASKKGLNLNEQFF TGTGCCAGCAAAAAAGGACTAAATCTCAATGAGCAGTTCTTC
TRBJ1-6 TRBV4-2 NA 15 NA CASSQDLGEYSPLHF TGTGCCAGCAGCCAAGATCTCGGGGAGTATTCACCCCTCCACTTT
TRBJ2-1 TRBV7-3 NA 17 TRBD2 CASSSRLALGLGDEQFF TGTGCCAGCAGCTCCCGACTAGCTCTAGGTCTAGGGGATGAGCAGTTCTTC
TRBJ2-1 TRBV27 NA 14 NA CASSSLGQINEQFF TGTGCCAGCAGTTCATTAGGACAGATCAATGAGCAGTTCTTC
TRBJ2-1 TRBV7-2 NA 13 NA CASSLVIYNEQFF TGTGCCAGCAGCTTAGTTATTTACAATGAGCAGTTCTTC
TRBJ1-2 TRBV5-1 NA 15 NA CASSFRTESPGGYTF TGCGCCAGCAGCTTCCGGACAGAAAGCCCGGGTGGCTACACCTTC
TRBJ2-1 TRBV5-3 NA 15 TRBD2 CARTHGTSGGNEQFF TGTGCCAGAACCCACGGGACTAGCGGGGGAAATGAGCAGTTCTTC
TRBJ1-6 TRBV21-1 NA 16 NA CASSKSVSSYNSPLHF TGTGCCAGCAGCAAATCCGTGAGCTCCTATAATTCACCCCTCCACTTT
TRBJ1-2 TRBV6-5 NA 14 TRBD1 CASKLGQGELGYTF TGTGCCAGCAAACTAGGACAGGGTGAATTGGGCTACACCTTC
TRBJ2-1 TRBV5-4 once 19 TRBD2 CASSVPGLAGKNSYNEQFF TGTGCCAGCAGCGTACCGGGACTAGCGGGGAAAAACTCCTACAATGAGCAGTTCTTC
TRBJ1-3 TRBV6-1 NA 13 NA CASSDRAGNTIYF TGTGCCAGCAGTGACAGGGCTGGAAACACCATATATTTT
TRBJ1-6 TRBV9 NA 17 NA CASSEWAGSSYNSPLHF TGTGCCAGCAGCGAGTGGGCAGGGTCCTCCTATAATTCACCCCTCCACTTT